The entry below describes one T cell receptor (beta chain). Its matching antigen is unknown. Produced via immunoSEQ multiplex PCR; TCRdb's table is partial and in-frame only. The table has a few million clones, 85% to 95% seen once; the top ten hold roughly 0.34%. Trimming cost V 1 base and J 2 bases; bases outside gene matches: 8. CDR1 and CDR2 from the germline V gene are SQVTM and ANQGSEA. The CDR3 runs to 18 residues. Everyone who donated was a Caucasian adult who lived in Nashville, Tennessee. This entry belongs to a study of shared clonotypes between healthy human individuals. Study-level background: Per-donor plates numbered three CD4 naive, three CD4 memory, two CD8 naive and one CD8 memory. Study-wide points: When compared with the clonotypes that were shared by all four sorted-subset donors, the non-shared clonotypes turned out to have lower generation probabilities. The sampled material consisted only of blood, and tissue repertoires are likely to differ.

The sequenced sample consisted of naive CD4+ T cells from PBMCs. Noted subset: CD45RA+ positively selected. The sequence came from a man younger than 35 in good health. Some clones in this sample may be carry-over from other donors' samples. This chain uses TRBV29-1 with TRBJ2-2; TRBD2 agrees at 12 bases. CDR3 bases: TGCAGCGTTGAAGGGACTAGCGGGACCACCATTAACACCGGGGAGCTGTTTTTT. This codes for CSVEGTSGTTINTGELFF.